The rows below give T cell receptor beta chains drawn from one sample of a study of metastatic and nonmetastatic thyroid tumors. TCRdb reprocessed the PCR reads via MiXCR. The sample shows tens of thousands of clones, roughly a sixth of them seen only once. Sequenced sample: blood. The receptors shown here come from a female donor with papillary thyroid cancer or a benign thyroid nodule (not recorded which). Some clones in this sample may be carry-over from other donors' samples. Both conserved end residues are part of each CDR3. Each record gives: V gene, clone size, D gene, J gene, CDR3 DNA, CDR3 protein. D genes are given only for firm matches. Expanded clones are given a class, and other clones once, few, many or no size at all.

TRBV29-1	many	-	TRBJ2-1	TGCAGCGTTGAAGATCCATATAGAAACAATGAGCAGTTCTTC	CSVEDPYRNNEQFF
TRBV10-2	many	-	TRBJ2-7	TGCGCCAGCAGTGAGGAGCAGGTCCTTCGGAACGAGCAGTACTTC	CASSEEQVLRNEQYF
TRBV9	many	-	TRBJ1-2	TGTGCCAGCAGCGTAGGCGTCGGAAGCTATGGCTACACCTTC	CASSVGVGSYGYTF
TRBV19	many	-	TRBJ1-4	TGTGCCAGTAGTATAGGAGGGAAAAAACTGTTTTTT	CASSIGGKKLFF
TRBV6-1	few	-	TRBJ1-5	TGTGCCAGAAGTGTGTTAAACGGACAGACGATCCTTAGCAATCAGCCCCAGCATTTT	CARSVLNGQTILSNQPQHF
TRBV2	medium-sized	TRBD2	TRBJ2-7	TGTGCCAGCAGTGATAGGGAGGGCCATTTCTCCGGGCAGTACTTC	CASSDREGHFSGQYF
TRBV20-1	-	-	TRBJ2-5	TGCAGTGCTAGAGATCAGCAACAGGGGGCCCCCCGGGGGGGGACCCAGTACTTC	CSARDQQQGAPRGGTQYF
TRBV20-1	-	-	TRBJ1-2	TGCAGTGCTAGGGATATAGGAGGCCCGGGGAGCTATGGCTACACCTTC	CSARDIGGPGSYGYTF
TRBV14	many	TRBD1	TRBJ2-7	TGTGCCAGCAGCCAAAAATATTTATCCGGGACAGGCTCCTACGAGCAGTACTTC	CASSQKYLSGTGSYEQYF
TRBV2	many	TRBD1	TRBJ2-2	TGTGCCAGCGGGGGACAGGGGATGGGGGAGCTGTTTTTT	CASGGQGMGELFF
TRBV6-2/TRBV6-3	many	-	TRBJ1-2	TGTGCCAGCAGGACGGCAGAGCGGGACACGTATGGCTACACCTTC	CASRTAERDTYGYTF
TRBV6-4	few	-	TRBJ2-1	TGTGCCAGCAGTGACTTCATAGGGACGGGACTCAATGAGCAGTTCTTC	CASSDFIGTGLNEQFF
TRBV6-9	many	TRBD2	TRBJ2-1	TGTGCCAGCAGTTTGGCTAGCGGGAAAGTTGTGGTCAATGAGCAGTTCTTC	CASSLASGKVVVNEQFF
TRBV4-1	once	-	TRBJ2-5	TGCGCCAGTTCTAGCAGAGTCCGGGTCCAGACCCAGTACTTC	CASSSRVRVQTQYF
TRBV28	many	-	TRBJ2-7	TGTGCCAGCAGTTCCGGGACTCCTTCGGACGAGCAGTACTTC	CASSSGTPSDEQYF
TRBV10-2	many	-	TRBJ2-1	TGCGCCAGCAGGACCCTCAATGAGCAGTTCTTC	CASRTLNEQFF
TRBV28	many	-	TRBJ1-4	TGTGCCAGCAGTCCCCGGGGAGGGGGAATTAATGAAAAACTGTTTTTT	CASSPRGGGINEKLFF
TRBV12-3/TRBV12-4	many	TRBD2	TRBJ2-5	TGTGCCAGCAGCCGCGGACTAGCGGGAGGAGGGCAAGAGACCCAGTACTTC	CASSRGLAGGGQETQYF
TRBV20-1	many	TRBD2	TRBJ2-1	TGCAGTGCTAGAGACGGGAGGGCCGTATCCTACAATGAGCAGTTCTTC	CSARDGRAVSYNEQFF
TRBV18	many	-	TRBJ2-2	TGTGCCAGCTCACCACCGAAGGGGGAGGGCCCGACCGGGGAGCTGTTTTTT	CASSPPKGEGPTGELFF
TRBV20-1	once	TRBD1	TRBJ2-7	TGCAGTGCCAGAAGGCACCACGGGACAGGGGCTTACGAGCAGTACTTC	CSARRHHGTGAYEQYF
TRBV28	many	-	TRBJ1-2	TGTGCCAGCAGTGGCGCTAACTATGGCTACACCTTC	CASSGANYGYTF
TRBV29-1	-	TRBD2	TRBJ2-3	TGCAGCGTTGAATTACGGGAGGGCACAGATACGCAGTATTTT	CSVELREGTDTQYF
TRBV12-3/TRBV12-4	-	TRBD1	TRBJ2-7	TGTGCCAGCAGGAGGGACAGGCTCACCTACGAGCAGTACTTC	CASRRDRLTYEQYF
TRBV28	many	-	TRBJ1-2	TGTGCCAGCAGTTTTGCGGAAGTCTCCTATGGCTACACCTTC	CASSFAEVSYGYTF
TRBV6-1	few	TRBD1	TRBJ2-2	TGTGCCAGCGGGACAGCGGAAACCTGGGAGCTGTTTTTT	CASGTAETWELFF
TRBV2	-	TRBD2	TRBJ2-5	TGTGCCAGCGGACAGGTGATGTCCTGGACTAGCGGGAGGGCCGTTGAGACCCAGTACTTC	CASGQVMSWTSGRAVETQYF
TRBV6-2/TRBV6-3	many	-	TRBJ2-7	TGTGCCAGCAGTTACTCCGACAGATTCTACGAGCAGTACTTC	CASSYSDRFYEQYF
TRBV7-9	many	TRBD2	TRBJ2-7	TGTGCCAGCAGCCTCCTCGGACTAGACGCGAAGCAGTACTTC	CASSLLGLDAKQYF